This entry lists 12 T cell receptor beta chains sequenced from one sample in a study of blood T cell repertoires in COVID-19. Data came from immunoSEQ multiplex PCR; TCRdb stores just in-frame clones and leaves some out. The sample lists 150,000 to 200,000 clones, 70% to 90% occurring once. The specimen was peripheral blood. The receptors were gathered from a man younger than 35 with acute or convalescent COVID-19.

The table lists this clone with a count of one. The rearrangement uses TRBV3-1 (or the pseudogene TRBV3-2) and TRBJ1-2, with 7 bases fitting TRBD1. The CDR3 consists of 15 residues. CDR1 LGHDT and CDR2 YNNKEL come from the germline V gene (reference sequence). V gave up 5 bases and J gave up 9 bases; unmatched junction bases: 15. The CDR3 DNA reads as TGTGCCAGCAGCTCTAGGCCCCAGGGGGGAGGAAGCTACACCTTC. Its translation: CASSSRPQGGGSYTF.

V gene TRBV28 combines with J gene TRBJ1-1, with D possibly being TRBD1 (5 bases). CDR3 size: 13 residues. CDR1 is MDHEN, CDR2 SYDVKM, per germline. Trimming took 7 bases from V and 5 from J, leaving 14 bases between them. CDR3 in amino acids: CASTQGIRTEAFF. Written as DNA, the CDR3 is TGTGCCAGCACTCAGGGAATACGAACTGAAGCTTTCTTT.

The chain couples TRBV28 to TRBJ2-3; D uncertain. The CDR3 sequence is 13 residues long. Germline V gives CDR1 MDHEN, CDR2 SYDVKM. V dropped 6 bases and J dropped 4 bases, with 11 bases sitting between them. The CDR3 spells CASSLRSSDTQYF. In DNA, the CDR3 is TGTGCCAGCAGCCTTCGGAGTTCAGATACGCAGTATTTT.

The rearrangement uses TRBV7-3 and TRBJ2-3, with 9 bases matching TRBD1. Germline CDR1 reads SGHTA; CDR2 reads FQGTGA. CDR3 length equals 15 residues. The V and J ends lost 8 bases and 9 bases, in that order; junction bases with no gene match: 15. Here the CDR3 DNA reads TGTGCCAGCGCAATTGTTCCCGGACAGGGGAGCACGCAGTATTTT. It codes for CASAIVPGQGSTQYF.

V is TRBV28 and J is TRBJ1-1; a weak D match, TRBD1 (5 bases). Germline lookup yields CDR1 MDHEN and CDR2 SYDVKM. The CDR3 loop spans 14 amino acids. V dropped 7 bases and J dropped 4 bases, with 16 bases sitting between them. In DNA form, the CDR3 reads TGTGCCAGCAAATCGGTAAAGACAGTCACTGAAGCTTTCTTT. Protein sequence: CASKSVKTVTEAFF. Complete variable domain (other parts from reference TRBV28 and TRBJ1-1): DVKVTQSSRYLVKRTGEKVFLECVQDMDHENMFWYRQDPGLGLRLIYFSYDVKMKEKGDIPEGYSVSREKKERFSLILESASTNQTSMYLCASKSVKTVTEAFFGQGTRLTVV.

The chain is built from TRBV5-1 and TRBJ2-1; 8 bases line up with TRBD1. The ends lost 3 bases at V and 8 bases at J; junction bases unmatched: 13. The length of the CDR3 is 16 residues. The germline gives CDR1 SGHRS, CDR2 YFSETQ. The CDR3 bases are TGCGCCAGCAGCTCGGATATAGGACAGGGTTATTATGAGCAGTTCTTC. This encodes CASSSDIGQGYYEQFF.

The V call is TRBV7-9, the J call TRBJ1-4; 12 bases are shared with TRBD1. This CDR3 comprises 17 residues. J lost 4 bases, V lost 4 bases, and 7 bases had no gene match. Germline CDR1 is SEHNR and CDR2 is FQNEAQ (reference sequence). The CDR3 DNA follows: TGTGCCAGCAGCTCCCGGGACAGGGGGCTATATAATGAAAAACTGTTTTTT. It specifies CASSSRDRGLYNEKLFF.

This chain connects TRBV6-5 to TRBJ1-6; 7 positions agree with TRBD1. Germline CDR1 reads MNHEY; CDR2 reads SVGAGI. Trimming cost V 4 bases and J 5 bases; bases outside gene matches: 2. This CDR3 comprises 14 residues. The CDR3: CASSSGQDNSPLHF. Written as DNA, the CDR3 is TGTGCCAGCAGTTCTGGACAGGATAATTCACCCCTCCACTTT.

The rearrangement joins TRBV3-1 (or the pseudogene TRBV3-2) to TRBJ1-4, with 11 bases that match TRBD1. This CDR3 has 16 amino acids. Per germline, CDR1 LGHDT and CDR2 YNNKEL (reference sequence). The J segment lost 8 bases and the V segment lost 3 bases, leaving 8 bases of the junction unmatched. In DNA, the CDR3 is TGTGCCAGCAGCCACCGGGACAGGGGGATTCAGGAAAAACTGTTTTTT. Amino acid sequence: CASSHRDRGIQEKLFF.

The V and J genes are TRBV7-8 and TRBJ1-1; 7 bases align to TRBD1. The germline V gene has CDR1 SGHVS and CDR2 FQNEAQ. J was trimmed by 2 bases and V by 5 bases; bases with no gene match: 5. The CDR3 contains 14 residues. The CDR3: CASSIGTANTEAFF. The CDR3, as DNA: TGTGCCAGCAGCATAGGGACAGCAAACACTGAAGCTTTCTTT. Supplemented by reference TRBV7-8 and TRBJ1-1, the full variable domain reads GAGVSQSPRYKVAKRGQDVALRCDPISGHVSLFWYQQALGQGPEFLTYFQNEAQLDKSGLPSDRFFAERPEGSVSTLKIQRTQQEDSAVYLCASSIGTANTEAFFGQGTRLTVV.

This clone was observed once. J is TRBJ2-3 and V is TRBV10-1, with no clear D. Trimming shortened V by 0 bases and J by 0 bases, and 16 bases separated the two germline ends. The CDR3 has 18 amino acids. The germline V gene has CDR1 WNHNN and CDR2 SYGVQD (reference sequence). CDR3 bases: TGCGCCAGCAGTGAGTCGTCGACTTCAACGATAAGCACAGATACGCAGTATTTT. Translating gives CASSESSTSTISTDTQYF.

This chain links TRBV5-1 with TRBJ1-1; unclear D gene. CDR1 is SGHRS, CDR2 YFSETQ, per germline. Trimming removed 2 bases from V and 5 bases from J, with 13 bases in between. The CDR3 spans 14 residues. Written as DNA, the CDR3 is TGCGCCAGCAGCTTACGGAGCTTACGGACTGAAGCTTTCTTT. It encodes CASSLRSLRTEAFF.